Below, one T cell receptor (beta chain) is given with its context. The antigen is not known. This specimen comes from a study of OX40 agonist ivuxolimab in advanced cancers. Points from the study as a whole: No antigen was identified for the clonally expanded peripheral T cells.

The protocol was immunoSEQ multiplex PCR, while the TCRdb copy is restricted to in-frame clones and leaves out a portion. Counted here are under 80,000 clones, approximately 86% occurring once; the ten biggest clones make up approximately 2%. There are 15 residues in the CDR3. The V gene end was trimmed by 3 bases and the J gene end by 4 bases; junction bases not matched to a gene: 7. Germline lookup yields CDR1 LNHDA and CDR2 SQIVND (reference sequence). Sequences were derived from CD4+ or CD8+ T cells sorted from blood, sampled in a trial of the OX40 agonist ivuxolimab. The origin of this receptor is an adult with an advanced solid tumor such as melanoma, head and neck, liver or kidney cancer. This chain connects TRBV19 to TRBJ2-3; TRBD2 agrees at 7 bases. CDR3 protein: CASSMAGEGADTQYF. DNA of the CDR3: TGTGCCAGTAGTATGGCGGGGGAAGGAGCAGATACGCAGTATTTT.